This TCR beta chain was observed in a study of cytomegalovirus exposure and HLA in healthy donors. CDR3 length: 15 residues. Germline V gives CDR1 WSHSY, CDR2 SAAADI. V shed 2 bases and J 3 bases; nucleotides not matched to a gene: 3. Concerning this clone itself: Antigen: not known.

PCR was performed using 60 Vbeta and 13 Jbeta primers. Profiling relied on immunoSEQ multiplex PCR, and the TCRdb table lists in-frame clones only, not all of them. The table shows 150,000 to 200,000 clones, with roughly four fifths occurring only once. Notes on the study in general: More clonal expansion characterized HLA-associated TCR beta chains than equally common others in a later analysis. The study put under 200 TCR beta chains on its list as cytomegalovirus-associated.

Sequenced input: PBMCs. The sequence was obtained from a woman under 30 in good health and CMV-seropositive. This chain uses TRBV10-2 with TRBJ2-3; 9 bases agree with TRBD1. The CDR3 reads CASSETGGWTDTQYF. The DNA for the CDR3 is TGCGCCAGCAGTGAGACAGGGGGCTGGACAGATACGCAGTATTTT.